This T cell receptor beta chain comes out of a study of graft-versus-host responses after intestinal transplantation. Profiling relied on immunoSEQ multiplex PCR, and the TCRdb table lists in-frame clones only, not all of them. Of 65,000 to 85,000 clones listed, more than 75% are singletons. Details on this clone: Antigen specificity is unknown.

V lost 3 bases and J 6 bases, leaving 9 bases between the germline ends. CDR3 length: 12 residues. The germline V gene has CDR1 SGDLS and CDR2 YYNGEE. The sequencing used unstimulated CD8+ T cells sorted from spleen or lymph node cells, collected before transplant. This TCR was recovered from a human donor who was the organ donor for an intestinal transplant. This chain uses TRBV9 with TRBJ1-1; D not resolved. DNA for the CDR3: TGTGCCAGCAGCGCCGAAGTTTCTGAAGCTTTCTTT. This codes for CASSAEVSEAFF.